This section outlines one TCR beta chain sequence together with its context. Antigen specificity is unknown. This entry belongs to a study of T cell repertoires in cytomegalovirus infection. Turning to the study itself: Both a matching HLA type and CMV infection were indicated by public TCR beta signatures.

This CDR3 has 13 residues. V was pared by 2 bases and J by 9 bases, with 14 bases between. TCRdb redid the calling of the reads with MiXCR, one entry per CDR3 protein. This repertoire shows 110,000 or so distinct CDR3 sequences, under 35% found once; its top ten account for 41%. Notes on the study in general: Dominating the ex vivo response were TCR beta clonotypes that were CMV-specific and HLA-C-restricted.

The V call is TRBV12-3 or TRBV12-4, the J call TRBJ2-7, with D unresolved. The TCR originated in a human donor in good health (CMV status not recorded). Some clones in this sample may be carry-over from other donors' samples. The sequences come from CD8+ T cells from cultured PBMCs, collected from culture after CMV antigen stimulation. As DNA, the CDR3 is TGTGCCAGCAGTTTATCGCAGATGCAGGTGCAGTACTTC. It specifies CASSLSQMQVQYF.